This T cell receptor beta chain was profiled in a study of OX40 agonist ivuxolimab in advanced cancers. Study as a whole: Ivuxolimab, an antibody that agonizes OX40 (CD134), was administered to the patients. Patients received intravenous ivuxolimab every 2 weeks at 0.01 to 10 mg/kg. People in dose escalation had one of these cancers: hepatocellular carcinoma, melanoma, renal cell or head and neck cancer. Study outcomes and limitations: At doses 0.1 to 3.0 mg/kg, CD4+ and CD8+ clones expanded.

Concerning this clone itself: What it binds is unknown.

The CDR3 spans 16 residues. Trimming removed 7 bases from V and 8 bases from J; junction bases left unmatched: 18. Germline loops: CDR1 MDHEN, CDR2 SYDVKM. Measured with immunoSEQ multiplex PCR; TCRdb has only the in-frame clones, and not every one. Of about 74,000 clones listed, 80% to 85% are singletons. This clonotype originated in an adult with an advanced solid tumor such as melanoma, head and neck, liver or kidney cancer. The chain recombines TRBV28 with TRBJ2-3, with 7 bases fitting TRBD1. The material sequenced was CD4+ or CD8+ T cells sorted from blood, taken in a trial of the OX40 agonist ivuxolimab. CDR3 in DNA: TGTGCCAGCATGGAGTCAGGGGACAGAGTAATCAGTACGCAGTATTTT. It specifies CASMESGDRVISTQYF. Looking up the rest from reference TRBV28 and TRBJ2-3 gives the full variable domain: DVKVTQSSRYLVKRTGEKVFLECVQDMDHENMFWYRQDPGLGLRLIYFSYDVKMKEKGDIPEGYSVSREKKERFSLILESASTNQTSMYLCASMESGDRVISTQYFGPGTRLTVL.